This entry describes one T cell receptor (beta chain). This clonotype was observed a handful of times. Its binding antigen is unknown. No base-level quality is on record; no much larger clone is a single base apart. Reading the germline V gene gives CDR1 SQVTM and CDR2 ANQGSEA. From V the trimming removes 4 bases and from J it removes 4 bases, while the gene matches leave 5 bases of the junction unaccounted for. The CDR3 covers 15 residues, taking in both the cysteine and the phenylalanine. Just CDR3 DNA is preserved here, 45 bases in frame from base 1. Explained via the paper, the time point label denotes: sample taken at primary tumor resection. For TCR sequencing, whole RNA was extracted from tumor and nontumor lung tissue, or from cryopreserved PBMC samples, and no cell sorting was done. Donors were 70 or so patients with early-stage, untreated non-small cell lung cancer from the lung TRACERx cohort. Patients were selected for TCR sequencing only if sufficient RNA was available from at least two tumor regions.

This sample is drawn from a study of spatial heterogeneity in lung cancer (dated by TCRdb to about 2019). In terms of the full investigation: Beta-chain transcripts were consistently detected in greater numbers than alpha-chain transcripts, which likely reflects a higher abundance of beta-chain transcripts. In the raw uncorrected reads, each unique combination of TCR and UMI appeared more than ten times on average. The study quantitatively compared TCR alpha and beta repertoires across multiple tumor regions, matched nontumor lung and blood in non-small cell lung cancer. Nonsynonymous mutation counts, determined by whole-exome sequencing of tumor tissue, were related to features of the TCR repertoire. At surgery, both alpha and beta chains were TCR-sequenced in 200 to 250 tumor regions, fewer than 80 matched nontumor lung samples and a few dozen PBMC samples.

Libraries were built with 5' RACE. The sequencing machine was a NextSeq 500. To allow correction of PCR and sequencing errors, the TCR library protocol tagged every TCR cDNA molecule with a unique molecular identifier. As for the original processing: TCR identification, UMI-based error correction and CDR3 extraction were performed with Decombinator tools. Expanded TCRs were defined as those above a frequency of 2 per 1,000, corresponding to the top 1% of the tumor frequency distribution. Rényi diversity was computed with the R vegan package after subsampling each repertoire 100 times to 5,000 TCRs. To build CDR3 similarity networks, amino acid triplet string-kernel similarity was used, and CDR3s were connected when their pairwise similarity was above 0.82. The raw public data were reprocessed by TCRdb itself: fastp quality trimming at Q25, MiXCR clonotype calling, in-frame beta chains only. One record per CDR3 amino acid sequence lists the most common genes and DNA. These V and J calls derive from TCRdb rather than the authors' analysis. This sample is represented by some 83,000 distinct CDR3 sequences; 15% to 25% of them were singletons. The ten largest make up less than 7.5% of the sample.

Findings and caveats that apply to the study as a whole: Ubiquitous expanded tumor TCRs were detected in blood more often at tumor resection than at routine follow-up. Additional single-cell paired TCR alpha and beta sequencing was considered necessary to confirm, at a functional level, the hypothesis that regional TCRs recognize regional mutations.

The chain employs TRBV29-1 and TRBJ2-3, with 13 central nucleotides matching TRBD2. The receptor was isolated from a male donor with early-stage non-small cell lung cancer. The sample was PBMCs, taken at surgery. The DNA reads as follows: TGCAGCGTTGGGACTAGCGGGAGTACCGCAGATACGCAGTATTTT. Its amino acids are CSVGTSGSTADTQYF.